A single sample gave rise to the 2 T cell receptor beta chains below, sequenced in a study of blood T cell repertoires in COVID-19. Produced via immunoSEQ multiplex PCR; TCRdb's table is partial and in-frame only. Among roughly 150,000 clones, 80% to 90% were seen once, and the ten largest hold more than 2%. The sequenced material came from peripheral blood. Receptors were obtained from a woman in her 70s with acute or convalescent COVID-19.

The genes are TRBV6-1 and TRBJ1-2; 9 nucleotides match TRBD1. The J segment lost 7 bases and the V segment lost 0 bases, leaving 9 bases of the junction unmatched. CDR1 MNHNS and CDR2 SASEGT come from the germline V gene. This CDR3 comprises 16 residues. The CDR3 here is CASSEAVRDRAPGYTF. CDR3 DNA: TGTGCCAGCAGTGAAGCGGTGAGGGACAGGGCTCCTGGCTACACCTTC.

This chain uses TRBV5-8 with TRBJ1-6, with D tentatively TRBD1 (6 bases). Trimming stripped 0 bases from V and 0 bases from J, with 7 bases between. The germline CDR1 and CDR2 sequences are SGHTS and YDEGEE. The CDR3 runs to 16 residues. The CDR3 nucleotides are TGTGCCAGCAGCTTGGTACAGGGCTCCTATAATTCACCCCTCCACTTT. This codes for CASSLVQGSYNSPLHF. The full variable domain, with the rest looked up from reference TRBV5-8 and TRBJ1-6, is EAGVTQSPTHLIKTRGQQATLRCSPISGHTSVYWYQQALGLGLQFLLWYDEGEERNRGNFPPRFSGRQFPNYSSELNVNALELEDSALYLCASSLVQGSYNSPLHFGNGTRLTVT.